This T cell receptor beta chain emerged from a study of blood T cell repertoires in COVID-19. Study details: Nucleic acid was either cDNA or gDNA, and it came from T cells, B-cell-depleted T cells, or PBMCs.

The J segment lost 8 bases and the V segment lost 5 bases, leaving 8 bases of the junction unmatched. The length of the CDR3 is 14 residues. Germline V gene sequence: CDR1 MDHEN, CDR2 SYDVKM. Data came from immunoSEQ multiplex PCR; TCRdb stores just in-frame clones and leaves some out. The table has 250,000 or so clones, 75% to 90% seen once. The study recruited people aged about 18 to 95 years across approximately 24 US areas. Two negative PCRs, clearance, or symptom resolution characterized the recovered Cohort 3 donors. This receptor was identified in a woman between 50 and 59 years old who had recovered from COVID-19. The source material was PBMCs or T cells enriched from blood (not recorded which). The chain recombines TRBV28 with TRBJ1-2; 10 bases fit TRBD1. The CDR3 DNA reads as TGTGCCAGCAGTCCCGGGACAGGGGTATTCGGCTACACCTTC. Amino acid sequence: CASSPGTGVFGYTF.